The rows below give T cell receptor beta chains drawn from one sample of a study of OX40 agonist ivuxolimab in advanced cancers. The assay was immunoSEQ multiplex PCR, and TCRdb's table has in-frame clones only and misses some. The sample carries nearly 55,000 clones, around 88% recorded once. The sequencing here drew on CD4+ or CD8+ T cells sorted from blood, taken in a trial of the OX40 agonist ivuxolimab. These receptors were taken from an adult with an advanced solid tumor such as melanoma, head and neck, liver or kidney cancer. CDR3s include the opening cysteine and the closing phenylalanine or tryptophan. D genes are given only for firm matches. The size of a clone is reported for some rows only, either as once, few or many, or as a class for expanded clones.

cdr3_nt: TGTGCCACCTCACCGGGACAAGGCTCGAGCGAGCAGTACTTC
cdr3_aa: CATSPGQGSSEQYF
v_call: TRBV25-1
j_call: TRBJ2-7
d_call: -
clone_size: -

cdr3_nt: TGTGCCAGCAGATTGACAGGGTCTGGGGCCAACGTCCTGACTTTC
cdr3_aa: CASRLTGSGANVLTF
v_call: TRBV27
j_call: TRBJ2-6
d_call: TRBD1
clone_size: -

cdr3_nt: TGTGCCAGTAGTACCAAGGGGCTCACACGGGGGACCGGGGAGCTGTTTTTT
cdr3_aa: CASSTKGLTRGTGELFF
v_call: TRBV19
j_call: TRBJ2-2
d_call: -
clone_size: -

cdr3_nt: TGTGCCAGCAGTTCTCAGGGTGGGTACGAGCAGTACTTC
cdr3_aa: CASSSQGGYEQYF
v_call: TRBV21-1
j_call: TRBJ2-7
d_call: -
clone_size: -

cdr3_nt: TGTGCCAGCAGCTTGGGGGGACTAGCGGGAGGCGAGCAGTACTTC
cdr3_aa: CASSLGGLAGGEQYF
v_call: TRBV5-4
j_call: TRBJ2-7
d_call: TRBD2
clone_size: -

cdr3_nt: TGTGCCAGCACCGCCCGAGGAGGAGGTGAAAAACTGTTTTTT
cdr3_aa: CASTARGGGEKLFF
v_call: TRBV2
j_call: TRBJ1-4
d_call: -
clone_size: -

cdr3_nt: TGTGCCAGTCGGGAGTCGGAGTACAATCAGCCCCAGCATTTT
cdr3_aa: CASRESEYNQPQHF
v_call: TRBV19
j_call: TRBJ1-5
d_call: -
clone_size: -

cdr3_nt: TGTGCCAGCAGCTTAGCGTTGGCGGGACAGGTGGGTCCGGAAGCTTTCTTT
cdr3_aa: CASSLALAGQVGPEAFF
v_call: TRBV7-8
j_call: TRBJ1-1
d_call: TRBD1
clone_size: -

cdr3_nt: TGTGCCAGCAGTTCTACGGGAGGATTCGCCTACGAGCAGTACTTC
cdr3_aa: CASSSTGGFAYEQYF
v_call: TRBV6-5
j_call: TRBJ2-7
d_call: TRBD2
clone_size: -

cdr3_nt: TGTGCCAGCAGCGAACAGGGGTATGGCTACACCTTC
cdr3_aa: CASSEQGYGYTF
v_call: TRBV6-5
j_call: TRBJ1-2
d_call: TRBD1
clone_size: once

cdr3_nt: TGCGCCAGCAGCCCGGGACAGGGGACCTATGGCTACACCTTC
cdr3_aa: CASSPGQGTYGYTF
v_call: TRBV5-1
j_call: TRBJ1-2
d_call: TRBD1
clone_size: -

cdr3_nt: TGTGCCAGCAGCGTAGAGTCCGGACGCCCCAACACAGATACGCAGTATTTT
cdr3_aa: CASSVESGRPNTDTQYF
v_call: TRBV9
j_call: TRBJ2-3
d_call: -
clone_size: -

cdr3_nt: TGTGCCAGCAGCTTGGAGGGGGTGCCCTATGGCTACACCTTC
cdr3_aa: CASSLEGVPYGYTF
v_call: TRBV5-6
j_call: TRBJ1-2
d_call: -
clone_size: once

cdr3_nt: TGTGCCAAATGGAATGAGCAGTTCTTC
cdr3_aa: CAKWNEQFF
v_call: TRBV27
j_call: TRBJ2-1
d_call: -
clone_size: -

cdr3_nt: TGTGCCAGCAGCCTTCAGACAGATGGCTACACCTTC
cdr3_aa: CASSLQTDGYTF
v_call: TRBV6-6
j_call: TRBJ1-2
d_call: -
clone_size: -

cdr3_nt: TGTGCCAGCAGCGGCGTGTCAGGGGGGACAGATACGCAGTATTTT
cdr3_aa: CASSGVSGGTDTQYF
v_call: TRBV9
j_call: TRBJ2-3
d_call: -
clone_size: few

cdr3_nt: TGTGCCAGCTCACCGAGGCAGGGGGCAACTAATGAAAAACTGTTTTTT
cdr3_aa: CASSPRQGATNEKLFF
v_call: TRBV18
j_call: TRBJ1-4
d_call: TRBD1
clone_size: -

cdr3_nt: TGTGCCAGCAGTGAGGGGGGTTCTGAGCAGTTCTTC
cdr3_aa: CASSEGGSEQFF
v_call: TRBV2
j_call: TRBJ2-1
d_call: -
clone_size: few

cdr3_nt: TGTGCCAGCTGCACATGGCCGCCGCATCAGCCCCAGCATTTT
cdr3_aa: CASCTWPPHQPQHF
v_call: TRBV6-5
j_call: TRBJ1-5
d_call: -
clone_size: -

cdr3_nt: TGTGCCAGCAGCCAAGGAGTGGGGATGAACACTGAAGCTTTCTTT
cdr3_aa: CASSQGVGMNTEAFF
v_call: TRBV4-2
j_call: TRBJ1-1
d_call: -
clone_size: -

cdr3_nt: TGTGCCAGCAATTTACGGTCTAGTAAACCCACAGATACGCAGTATTTT
cdr3_aa: CASNLRSSKPTDTQYF
v_call: TRBV27
j_call: TRBJ2-3
d_call: -
clone_size: -

cdr3_nt: TGTGCCATCGACGGTAATTCTGGAAACACCATATATTTT
cdr3_aa: CAIDGNSGNTIYF
v_call: TRBV6-1
j_call: TRBJ1-3
d_call: -
clone_size: -

cdr3_nt: TGTGCCAGCAGCGGCCGACAGGGGGCGGTTCATGGCTACACCTTC
cdr3_aa: CASSGRQGAVHGYTF
v_call: TRBV7-2
j_call: TRBJ1-2
d_call: TRBD1
clone_size: -

cdr3_nt: TGTGCCAGCAGCCCCGCTGGGAGTCTTAATCAGCCCCAGCATTTT
cdr3_aa: CASSPAGSLNQPQHF
v_call: TRBV28
j_call: TRBJ1-5
d_call: -
clone_size: -

cdr3_nt: TGTGCCAGCAGTTTAATGGCAGAACCCTACGAGCAGTACTTC
cdr3_aa: CASSLMAEPYEQYF
v_call: TRBV28
j_call: TRBJ2-7
d_call: -
clone_size: -

cdr3_nt: TGTGCCAGCAGTTCCCCGTTAGACACTGAAGCTTTCTTT
cdr3_aa: CASSSPLDTEAFF
v_call: TRBV6-5
j_call: TRBJ1-1
d_call: -
clone_size: -

cdr3_nt: TGTGCCAGCAGCTTGGTTGGGGCGGCAGAGACCCAGTACTTC
cdr3_aa: CASSLVGAAETQYF
v_call: TRBV5-5
j_call: TRBJ2-5
d_call: -
clone_size: -